The 10 T cell receptor beta chains below were found in one sample sequenced in a study of blood T cell repertoires in COVID-19. Using immunoSEQ multiplex PCR, the repertoire was profiled, and TCRdb retains in-frame clones only, with some absent. Of 45,000 or so clones listed, 86% are singletons. The sample was peripheral blood. The source of these receptors is a woman aged 55-70 years with acute or convalescent COVID-19.

The chain is built from TRBV18 and TRBJ1-1; TRBD1 aligns across 9 bases. The CDR3 consists of 15 residues. The trim removed 4 bases at V and 2 bases at J, leaving 5 bases unmatched. Germline V lookup: CDR1 KGHSH, CDR2 LQKENI. CDR3 coding DNA: TGTGCCAGCTCACTTAGGACAGGGGAAAACACTGAAGCTTTCTTT. Translating it yields CASSLRTGENTEAFF.

The rearrangement links TRBV5-1 to TRBJ2-7; tentatively, D is TRBD1 (5 bases). Germline V gene lookup returns CDR1 SGHRS and CDR2 YFSETQ. With 3 bases removed from V and 6 bases from J, the gap between germline ends came to 16 bases. This CDR3 comprises 14 residues. CDR3 sequence (DNA): TGCGCCAGCAGCTCTGGCAGGGCCAGAAGCGAGCAGTACTTC. Its protein product is CASSSGRARSEQYF. Drawing the rest from reference TRBV5-1 and TRBJ2-7, the complete variable domain is KAGVTQTPRYLIKTRGQQVTLSCSPISGHRSVSWYQQTPGQGLQFLFEYFSETQRNKGNFPGRFSGRQFSNSRSEMNVSTLELGDSALYLCASSSGRARSEQYFGPGTRLTVT.

V is TRBV29-1 and J is TRBJ2-1; 7 bases line up with TRBD2. V lost 1 base and J lost 0; bases outside the gene matches: 6. Germline V gene lookup returns CDR1 SQVTM and CDR2 ANQGSEA. CDR3 size: 16 residues. Here the CDR3 DNA reads TGCAGCGTTGAAGGGGGCGGGAGCCTCTCCTACAATGAGCAGTTCTTC. This encodes CSVEGGGSLSYNEQFF.

The chain uses TRBV30 and TRBJ1-6; 7 bases are shared with TRBD1. The V gene's germline CDR1 is GTSNPN and CDR2 SVGIG (reference sequence). The length of the CDR3 is 13 residues. Losses at the gene ends were 7 bases for V and 9 bases for J; bases not matched to a gene: 9. Here the CDR3 DNA reads TGTGCCTTCTCAGGGGGGCGCGTTTCACCCCTCCACTTT. As protein: CAFSGGRVSPLHF.

This chain uses TRBV10-3 with TRBJ1-3, with D unresolved. Deletions cut 8 bases from V and 0 bases from J, with 11 bases between. Per germline, CDR1 ENHRY and CDR2 SYGVKD. The CDR3 consists of 14 residues. The CDR3 reads CAISRGFSGNTIYF. The CDR3 DNA is TGTGCCATCTCAAGAGGGTTCTCTGGAAACACCATATATTTT.

This chain connects TRBV7-2 to TRBJ1-4, with a tentative D call TRBD1 (5 bases). Trimming took off 5 bases at V and 8 bases at J, with 15 bases between the two ends. The CDR3 contains 14 residues. Germline assignment: CDR1 SGHTA and CDR2 FQGNSA. CDR3 sequence (DNA): TGTGCCAGCAGCCCAAATCAAGGGGCCGAAAAACTGTTTTTT. This sequence encodes CASSPNQGAEKLFF.

The gene calls are TRBV2 and TRBJ1-1, with D possibly being TRBD1 (6 bases). The germline V and J ends were trimmed by 1 base and 8 bases, with 8 bases remaining between them. The CDR3 is made up of 12 amino acids. CDR1 is SNHLY, CDR2 FYNNEI, per germline. Here the CDR3 DNA reads TGTGCCAGCAGTGAAGTCAGGGGCGAAGCTTTCTTT. Translation gives CASSEVRGEAFF. The variable domain in full, completed from reference TRBV2 and TRBJ1-1, reads EPEVTQTPSHQVTQMGQEVILRCVPISNHLYFYWYRQILGQKVEFLVSFYNNEISEKSEIFDDQFSVERPDGSNFTLKIRSTKLEDSAMYFCASSEVRGEAFFGQGTRLTVV.

The genes are TRBV5-5 and TRBJ1-6, with unresolved D. This CDR3 comprises 15 residues. V was clipped by 4 bases and J by 10 bases, with 18 bases between them. Germline assignment: CDR1 SGHKS and CDR2 YYEKEE (reference sequence). CDR3 bases: TGTGCCAGCAGCACCTGGACGGGAGCGGAATCACCCCTCCACTTT. Translating it yields CASSTWTGAESPLHF.

The chain recombines TRBV2 with TRBJ1-1; possible D gene TRBD1, 6 bases. Per germline, CDR1 SNHLY and CDR2 FYNNEI. The CDR3 sequence is 14 residues long. V was cut by 6 bases and J by 5 bases, with 16 bases left in between. This CDR3 is CASRLPTGLTEAFF. The CDR3 nucleotides read TGTGCCAGCAGACTCCCGACAGGTCTAACTGAAGCTTTCTTT.

The CDR3 DNA reads TGTGCCAGCAGTTACGGGACAGGAGCCTTACCCCTCCACTTT. It translates to CASSYGTGALPLHF. The V and J genes are TRBV6-2 or TRBV6-3 and TRBJ1-6; 8 positions match TRBD1. This CDR3 region has 14 residues. V gave up 2 bases and J gave up 12 bases; unmatched junction bases: 6. Germline CDR1 reads MNHEY; CDR2 reads SVGEGT.